The present T cell receptor beta chain was sequenced within a study of siplizumab effects on memory and regulatory T cells. This clone was seen once. Antigen unknown. Clones were sequenced by immunoSEQ multiplex PCR, and TCRdb holds only the in-frame ones, with some missing. The top ten hold around 16% of the sample, which has some 87,000 clones, 90% seen once. Overall study results and limits: A naive or memory phenotype could not be assigned to roughly 75-96% of the proliferating CD4+ or CD8+ clones. Poor capture below about 10^-5 frequency left most alloreactive clones unmapped to unstimulated subsets.

This CDR3 region has 15 residues. Germline CDR1 is MNHNS and CDR2 is SASEGT. V was pared by 5 bases and J by 2 bases, with 16 bases between. The sequence came from a human donor in good health. Sequenced sample: CD4+ T cells sorted from blood. The chain has TRBV6-1 and TRBJ2-7; perhaps D is TRBD1 or TRBD2 (5 bases each). The CDR3 spells CASSSTTGRPYEQYF. For the CDR3, the DNA is TGTGCCAGCAGTTCCACCACGGGACGGCCCTACGAGCAGTACTTC.